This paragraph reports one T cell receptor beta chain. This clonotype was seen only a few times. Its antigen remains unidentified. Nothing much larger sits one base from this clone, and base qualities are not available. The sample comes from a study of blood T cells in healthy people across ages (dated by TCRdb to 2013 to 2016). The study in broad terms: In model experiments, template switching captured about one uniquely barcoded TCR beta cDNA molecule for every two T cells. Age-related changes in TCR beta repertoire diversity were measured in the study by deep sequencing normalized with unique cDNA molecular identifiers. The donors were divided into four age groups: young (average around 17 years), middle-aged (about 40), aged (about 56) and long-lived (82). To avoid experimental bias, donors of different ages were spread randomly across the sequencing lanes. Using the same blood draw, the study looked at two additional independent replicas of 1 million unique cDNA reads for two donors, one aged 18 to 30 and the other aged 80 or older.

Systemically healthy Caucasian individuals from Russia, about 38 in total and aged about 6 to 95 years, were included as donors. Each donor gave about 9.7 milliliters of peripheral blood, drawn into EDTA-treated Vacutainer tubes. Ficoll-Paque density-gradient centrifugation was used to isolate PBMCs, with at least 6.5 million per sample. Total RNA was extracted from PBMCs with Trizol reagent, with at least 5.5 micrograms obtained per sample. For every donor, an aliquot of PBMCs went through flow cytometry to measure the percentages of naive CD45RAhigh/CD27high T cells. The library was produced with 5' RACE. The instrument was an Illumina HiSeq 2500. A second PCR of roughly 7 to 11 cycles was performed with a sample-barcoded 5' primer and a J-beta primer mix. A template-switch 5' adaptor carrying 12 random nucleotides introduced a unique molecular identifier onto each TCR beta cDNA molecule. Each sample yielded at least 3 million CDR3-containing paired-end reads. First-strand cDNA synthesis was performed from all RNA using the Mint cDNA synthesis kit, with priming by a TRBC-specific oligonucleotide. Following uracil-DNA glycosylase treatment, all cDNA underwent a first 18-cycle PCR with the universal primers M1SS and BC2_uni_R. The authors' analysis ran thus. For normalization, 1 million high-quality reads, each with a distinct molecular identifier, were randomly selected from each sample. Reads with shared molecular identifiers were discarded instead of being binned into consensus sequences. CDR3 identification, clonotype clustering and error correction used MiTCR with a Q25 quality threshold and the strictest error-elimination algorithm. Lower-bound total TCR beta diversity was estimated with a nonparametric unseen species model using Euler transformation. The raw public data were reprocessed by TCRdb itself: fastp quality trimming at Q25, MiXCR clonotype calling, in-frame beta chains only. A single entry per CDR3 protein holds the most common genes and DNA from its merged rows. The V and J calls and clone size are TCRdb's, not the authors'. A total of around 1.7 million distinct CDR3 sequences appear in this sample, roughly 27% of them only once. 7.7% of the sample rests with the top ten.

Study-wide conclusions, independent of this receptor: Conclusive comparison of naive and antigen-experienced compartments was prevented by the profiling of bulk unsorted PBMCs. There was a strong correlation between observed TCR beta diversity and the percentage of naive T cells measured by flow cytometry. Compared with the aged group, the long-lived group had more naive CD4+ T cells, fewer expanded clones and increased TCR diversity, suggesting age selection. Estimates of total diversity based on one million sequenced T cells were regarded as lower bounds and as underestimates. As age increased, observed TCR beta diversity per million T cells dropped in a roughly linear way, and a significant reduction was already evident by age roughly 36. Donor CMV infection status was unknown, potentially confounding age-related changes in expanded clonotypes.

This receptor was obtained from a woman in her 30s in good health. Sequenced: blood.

The CDR3 loop reads CASSQGGDGRGPPLHF. The nucleotide sequence is TGTGCCAGCAGCCAAGGGGGGGACGGCCGCGGGCCACCCCTCCACTTT. The chain couples TRBV14 to TRBJ1-6; matching of 5 bases hints at TRBD1 as the D gene. From cysteine to phenylalanine, the CDR3 is 16 amino acids long. CDR3 DNA only is kept here, 48 bases in frame from base 1. For CDR1 and CDR2, the germline V gene lists SGHDN and FVKESK. V sheds 1 base and J sheds 11 bases, leaving 18 bases between their ends.